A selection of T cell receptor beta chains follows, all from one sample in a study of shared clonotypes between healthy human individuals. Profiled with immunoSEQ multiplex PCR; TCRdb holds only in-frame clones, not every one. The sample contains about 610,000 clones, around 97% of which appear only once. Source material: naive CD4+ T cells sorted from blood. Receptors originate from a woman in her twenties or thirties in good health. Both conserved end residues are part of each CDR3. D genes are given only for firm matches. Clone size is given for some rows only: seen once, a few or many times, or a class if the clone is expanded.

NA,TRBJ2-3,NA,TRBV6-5,TGTGCCAGCGGCCTGAGAGGGACGGGCACAGATACGCAGTATTTT,CASGLRGTGTDTQYF
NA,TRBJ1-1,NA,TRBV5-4,TGTGCCAGCAGCTTGGGACACCAGATGGGCACTGAAGCTTTCTTT,CASSLGHQMGTEAFF
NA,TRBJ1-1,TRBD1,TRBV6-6,TGTGCCAGCAGTTCCCGACAGGGAAGGACTGAAGCTTTCTTT,CASSSRQGRTEAFF
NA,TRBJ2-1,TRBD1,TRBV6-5,TGTGCCAGCAGTTACCAGGGGGCTCCCCACAATGAGCAGTTCTTC,CASSYQGAPHNEQFF
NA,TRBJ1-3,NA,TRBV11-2,TGTGCCAGCAGCTTAGGTGGTACACTCTCTGGAAACACCATATATTTT,CASSLGGTLSGNTIYF
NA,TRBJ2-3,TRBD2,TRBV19,TGTGCCAGTAGTACCCAGCGGGAAACAGATACGCAGTATTTT,CASSTQRETDTQYF
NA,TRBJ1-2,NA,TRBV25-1,TGTGCCAGCAGTGAATCCCGGGTTTCCCTTCACTATGGCTACACCTTC,CASSESRVSLHYGYTF
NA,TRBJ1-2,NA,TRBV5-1,TGCGCCAGCAGCCCTCGGGGACGGGGCGGACGAGGCTACACCTTC,CASSPRGRGGRGYTF
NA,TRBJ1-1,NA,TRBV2,TGTGCCAGCGGACAGTTGAACACTGAAGCTTTCTTT,CASGQLNTEAFF
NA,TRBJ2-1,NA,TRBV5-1,TGCGCCAGCAGCTTGGGGTCCAATGAGCAGTTCTTC,CASSLGSNEQFF
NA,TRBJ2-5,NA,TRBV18,TGTGCCAGCTCACCACCCTTCGTGCAAGAGACCCAGTACTTC,CASSPPFVQETQYF
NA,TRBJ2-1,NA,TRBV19,TGTGCCAGTCGGGAAGGGAGTGAGCAGTTCTTC,CASREGSEQFF
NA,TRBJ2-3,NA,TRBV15,TGTGCCACCAGCCCCCGGACAGAGAAACGAGATACGCAGTATTTT,CATSPRTEKRDTQYF
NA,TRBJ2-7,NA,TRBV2,TGTGCCAGCAACCGCCGGGGCTCCTACGAGCAGTACTTC,CASNRRGSYEQYF
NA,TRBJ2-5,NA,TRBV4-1,TGCGCCAGCAGCCAAGTTATCGTGGAGACCCAGTACTTC,CASSQVIVETQYF
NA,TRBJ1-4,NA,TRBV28,TGTGCCAGCAGAGGCCCGTGGGGGGAAAAACTGTTTTTT,CASRGPWGEKLFF
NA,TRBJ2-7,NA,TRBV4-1,TGCGCCAGCAGCCCTGCGGCTAGCCTGGAGTGGTCCTACGAGCAGTACTTC,CASSPAASLEWSYEQYF
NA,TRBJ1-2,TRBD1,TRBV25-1,TGTGCCAGCAGTGGGGGACAGGGGCAAGTTTTCGGCTATGGCTACACCTTC,CASSGGQGQVFGYGYTF
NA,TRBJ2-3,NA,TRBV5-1,TGCGCCAGCAGCCTCGGACAGAGCACAGATACGCAGTATTTT,CASSLGQSTDTQYF
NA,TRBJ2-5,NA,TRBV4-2,TGTGCCAGCAGCCAAGAAACGGGGCTACCACAAGAGACCCAGTACTTC,CASSQETGLPQETQYF
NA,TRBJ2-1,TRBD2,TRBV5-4,TGTGCCAGCAACGCCGGGACTAGCGGCTACAATGAGCAGTTCTTC,CASNAGTSGYNEQFF
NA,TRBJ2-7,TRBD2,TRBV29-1,TGCAGCGCCCTAGCGGGGGTGAACGAGCAGTACTTC,CSALAGVNEQYF
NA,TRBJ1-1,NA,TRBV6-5,TGTGCCAGCAGTTTGGACAGCCCGAACACTGAAGCTTTCTTT,CASSLDSPNTEAFF
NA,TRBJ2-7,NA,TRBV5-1,TGCGCCAGCAGCTTGGCTGGGATCGGGTCCTACGAGCAGTACTTC,CASSLAGIGSYEQYF
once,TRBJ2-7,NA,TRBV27,TGTGCCAGCAGCAGCTCTCCGGGCTACGAGCAGTACTTC,CASSSSPGYEQYF
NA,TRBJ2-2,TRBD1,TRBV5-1,TGCGCCAGCAGCTTCGGGACAGAAAACACCGGGGAGCTGTTTTTT,CASSFGTENTGELFF
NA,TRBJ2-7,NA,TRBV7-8,TGTGCCAGCAGCTTAGATCGGGCCTACGAGCAGTACTTC,CASSLDRAYEQYF
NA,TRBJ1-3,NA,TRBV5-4,TGTGCCAGCAGCCAAAGGGGGTTCTCTGGAAACACCATATATTTT,CASSQRGFSGNTIYF
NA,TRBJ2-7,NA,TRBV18,TGTGCCAGCTCACAGGGGACGGTCTCCTACGAGCAGTACTTC,CASSQGTVSYEQYF